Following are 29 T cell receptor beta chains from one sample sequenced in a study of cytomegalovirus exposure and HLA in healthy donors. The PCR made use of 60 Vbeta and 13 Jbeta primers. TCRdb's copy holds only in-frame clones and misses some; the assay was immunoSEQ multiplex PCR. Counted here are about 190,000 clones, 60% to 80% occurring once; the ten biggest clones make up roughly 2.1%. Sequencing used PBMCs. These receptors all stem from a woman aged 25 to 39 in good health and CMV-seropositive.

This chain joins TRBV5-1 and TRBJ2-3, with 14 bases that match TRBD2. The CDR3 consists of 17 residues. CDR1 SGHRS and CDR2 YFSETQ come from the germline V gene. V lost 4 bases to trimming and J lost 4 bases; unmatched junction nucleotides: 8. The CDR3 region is CASSQSGTSGGPDTQYF. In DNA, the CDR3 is TGCGCCAGCAGCCAGTCCGGGACTAGCGGGGGCCCAGATACGCAGTATTTT.

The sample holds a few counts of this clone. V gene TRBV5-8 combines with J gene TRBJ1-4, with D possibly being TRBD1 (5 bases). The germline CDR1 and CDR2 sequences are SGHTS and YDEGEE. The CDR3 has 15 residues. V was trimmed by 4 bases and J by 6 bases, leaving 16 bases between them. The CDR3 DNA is TGTGCCAGCAGCCCCGGAAGGGGCCAGGATGAAAAACTGTTTTTT. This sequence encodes CASSPGRGQDEKLFF.

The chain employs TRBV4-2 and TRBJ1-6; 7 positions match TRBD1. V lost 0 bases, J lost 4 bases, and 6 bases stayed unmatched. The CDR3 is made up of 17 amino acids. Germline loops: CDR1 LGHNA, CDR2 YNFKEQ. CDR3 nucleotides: TGTGCCAGCAGCCAAGAACCAGGGGGATTATATAATTCACCCCTCCACTTT. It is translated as CASSQEPGGLYNSPLHF.

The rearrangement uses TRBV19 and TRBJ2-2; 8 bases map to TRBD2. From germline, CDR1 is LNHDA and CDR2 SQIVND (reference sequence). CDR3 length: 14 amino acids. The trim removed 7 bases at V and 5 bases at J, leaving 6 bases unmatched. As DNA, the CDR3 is TGTGCCAGTATTGCGGGGGGCTGGACCGGGGAGCTGTTTTTT. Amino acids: CASIAGGWTGELFF. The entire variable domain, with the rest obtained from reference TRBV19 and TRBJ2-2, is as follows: DGGITQSPKYLFRKEGQNVTLSCEQNLNHDAMYWYRQDPGQGLRLIYYSQIVNDFQKGDIAEGYSVSREKKESFPLTVTSAQKNPTAFYLCASIAGGWTGELFFGEGSRLTVL.

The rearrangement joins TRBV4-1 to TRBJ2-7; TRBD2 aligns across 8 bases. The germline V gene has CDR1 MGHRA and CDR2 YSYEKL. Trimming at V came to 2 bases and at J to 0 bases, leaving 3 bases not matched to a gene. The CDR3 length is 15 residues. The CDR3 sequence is CASSQQGLASYEQYF. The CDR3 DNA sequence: TGCGCCAGCAGCCAACAAGGACTAGCCTCCTACGAGCAGTACTTC.

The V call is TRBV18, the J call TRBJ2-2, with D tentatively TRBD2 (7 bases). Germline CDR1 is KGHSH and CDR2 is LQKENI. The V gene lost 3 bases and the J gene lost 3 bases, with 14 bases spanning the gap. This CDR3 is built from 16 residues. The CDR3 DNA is TGTGCCAGCTCACCTCCCGGGGGGCGCGACACCGGGGAGCTGTTTTTT. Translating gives CASSPPGGRDTGELFF. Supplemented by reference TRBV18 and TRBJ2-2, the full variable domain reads NAGVMQNPRHLVRRRGQEARLRCSPMKGHSHVYWYRQLPEEGLKFMVYLQKENIIDESGMPKERFSAEFPKEGPSILRIQQVVRGDSAAYFCASSPPGGRDTGELFFGEGSRLTVL.

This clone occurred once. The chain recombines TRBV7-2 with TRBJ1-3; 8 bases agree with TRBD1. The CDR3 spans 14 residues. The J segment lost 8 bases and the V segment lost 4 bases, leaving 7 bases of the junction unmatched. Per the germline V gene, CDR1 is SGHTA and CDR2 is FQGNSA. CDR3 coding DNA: TGTGCCAGCAGCTCGAGGACAGGGAGGGACACCATATATTTT. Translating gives CASSSRTGRDTIYF.

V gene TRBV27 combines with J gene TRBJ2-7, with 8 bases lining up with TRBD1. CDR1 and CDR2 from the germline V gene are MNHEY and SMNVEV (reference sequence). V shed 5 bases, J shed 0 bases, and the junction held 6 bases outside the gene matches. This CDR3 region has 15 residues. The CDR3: CASSAQGASSYEQYF. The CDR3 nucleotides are TGTGCCAGCAGTGCCCAGGGGGCTTCCTCCTACGAGCAGTACTTC.

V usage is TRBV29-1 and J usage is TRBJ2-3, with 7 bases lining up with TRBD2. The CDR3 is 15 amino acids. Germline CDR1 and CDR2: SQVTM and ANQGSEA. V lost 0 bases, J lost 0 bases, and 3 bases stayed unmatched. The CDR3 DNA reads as TGCAGCGTTGAAGATCCCGGGGGGAGCACAGATACGCAGTATTTT. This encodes CSVEDPGGSTDTQYF.

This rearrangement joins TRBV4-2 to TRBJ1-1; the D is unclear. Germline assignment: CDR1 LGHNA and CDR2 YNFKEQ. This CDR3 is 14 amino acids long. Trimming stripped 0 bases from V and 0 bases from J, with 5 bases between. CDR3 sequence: CASSQEQLNTEAFF. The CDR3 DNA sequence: TGTGCCAGCAGCCAAGAACAGCTGAACACTGAAGCTTTCTTT.

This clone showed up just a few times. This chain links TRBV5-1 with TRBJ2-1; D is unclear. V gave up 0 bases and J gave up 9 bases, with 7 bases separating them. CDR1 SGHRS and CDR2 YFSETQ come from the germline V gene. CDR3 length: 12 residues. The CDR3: CASSLGLSEQFF. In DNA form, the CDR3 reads TGCGCCAGCAGCTTGGGACTTAGTGAGCAGTTCTTC.

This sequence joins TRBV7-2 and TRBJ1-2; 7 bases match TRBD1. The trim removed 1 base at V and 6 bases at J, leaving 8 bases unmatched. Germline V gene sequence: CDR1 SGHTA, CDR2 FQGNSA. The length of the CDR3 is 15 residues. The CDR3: CASSLGRQGVDGYTF. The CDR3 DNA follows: TGTGCCAGCAGCTTAGGGCGGCAGGGGGTTGATGGCTACACCTTC.

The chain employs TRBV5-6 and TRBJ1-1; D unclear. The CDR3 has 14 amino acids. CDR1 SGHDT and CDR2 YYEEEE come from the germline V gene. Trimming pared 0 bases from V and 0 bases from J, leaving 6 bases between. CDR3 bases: TGTGCCAGCAGCTTGGGACACGTGAACACTGAAGCTTTCTTT. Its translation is CASSLGHVNTEAFF.

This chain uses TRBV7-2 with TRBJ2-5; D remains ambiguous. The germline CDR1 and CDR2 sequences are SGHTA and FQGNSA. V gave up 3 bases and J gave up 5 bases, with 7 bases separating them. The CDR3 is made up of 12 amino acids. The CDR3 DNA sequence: TGTGCCAGCAGCTTTATTTTTGAGACCCAGTACTTC. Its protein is CASSFIFETQYF.

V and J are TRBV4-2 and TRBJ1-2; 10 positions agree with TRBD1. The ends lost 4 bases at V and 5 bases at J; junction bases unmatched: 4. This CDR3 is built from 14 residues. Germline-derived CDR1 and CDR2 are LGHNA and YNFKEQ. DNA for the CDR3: TGTGCCAGCAGCCGGGGGACAGGGGATTATGGCTACACCTTC. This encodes CASSRGTGDYGYTF.

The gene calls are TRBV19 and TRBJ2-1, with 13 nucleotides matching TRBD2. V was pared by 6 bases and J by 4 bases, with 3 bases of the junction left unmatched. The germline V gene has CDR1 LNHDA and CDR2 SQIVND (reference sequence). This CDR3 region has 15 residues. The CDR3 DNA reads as TGTGCCAGTAGCTCGACTAGCGGGGGGTACAATGAGCAGTTCTTC. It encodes CASSSTSGGYNEQFF.

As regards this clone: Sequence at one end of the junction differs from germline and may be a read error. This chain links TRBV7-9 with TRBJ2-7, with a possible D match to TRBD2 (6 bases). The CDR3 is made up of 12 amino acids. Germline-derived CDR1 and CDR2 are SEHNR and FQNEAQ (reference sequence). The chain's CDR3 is CASSLGDSRSGF. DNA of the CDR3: TGTGCCAGCAGCTTAGGGGACTCCAGATCGGGCTTC.

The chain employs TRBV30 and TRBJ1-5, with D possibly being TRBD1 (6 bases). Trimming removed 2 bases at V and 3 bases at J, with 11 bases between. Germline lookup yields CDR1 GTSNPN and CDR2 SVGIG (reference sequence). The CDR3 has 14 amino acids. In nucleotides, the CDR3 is TGTGCCTGGAGTCCGGGACATAACAATCAGCCCCAGCATTTT. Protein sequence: CAWSPGHNNQPQHF.

The CDR3 DNA follows: TGTGCCAGCAGCTTAGCCGGCAGGTCGCCCTACGAGCAGTACTTC. This gives the protein CASSLAGRSPYEQYF. The chain carries TRBV7-8 and TRBJ2-7; D is ambiguous. V lost 0 bases and J lost 2, with 11 bases in between. Germline CDR1 is SGHVS and CDR2 is FQNEAQ. CDR3 size: 15 residues.

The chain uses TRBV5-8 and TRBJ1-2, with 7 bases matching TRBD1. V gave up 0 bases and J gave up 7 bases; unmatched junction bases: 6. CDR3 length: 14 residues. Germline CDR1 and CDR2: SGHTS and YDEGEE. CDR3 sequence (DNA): TGTGCCAGCAGCTTGGGTCAGACAGGGCGTGGCTACACCTTC. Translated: CASSLGQTGRGYTF.

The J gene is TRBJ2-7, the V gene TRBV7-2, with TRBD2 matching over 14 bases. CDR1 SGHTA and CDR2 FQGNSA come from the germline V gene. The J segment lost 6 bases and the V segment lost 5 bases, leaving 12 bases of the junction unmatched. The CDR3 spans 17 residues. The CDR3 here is CASSPAFPGLAGAEQYF. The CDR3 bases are TGTGCCAGCAGCCCAGCGTTCCCGGGACTAGCGGGAGCCGAGCAGTACTTC.

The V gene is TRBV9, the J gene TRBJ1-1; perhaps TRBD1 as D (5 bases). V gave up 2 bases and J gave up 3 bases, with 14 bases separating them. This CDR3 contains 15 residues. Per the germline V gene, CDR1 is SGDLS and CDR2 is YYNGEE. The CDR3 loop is CASSVVSGLYTEAFF. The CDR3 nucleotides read TGTGCCAGCAGCGTCGTATCGGGACTCTACACTGAAGCTTTCTTT.

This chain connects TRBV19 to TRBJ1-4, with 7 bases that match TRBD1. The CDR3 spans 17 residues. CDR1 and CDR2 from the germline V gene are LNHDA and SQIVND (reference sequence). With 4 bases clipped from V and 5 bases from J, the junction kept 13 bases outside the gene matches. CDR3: CASSTDTLYRGNEKLFF. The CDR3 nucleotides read TGTGCCAGTAGTACAGACACCTTGTACAGGGGAAATGAAAAACTGTTTTTT.

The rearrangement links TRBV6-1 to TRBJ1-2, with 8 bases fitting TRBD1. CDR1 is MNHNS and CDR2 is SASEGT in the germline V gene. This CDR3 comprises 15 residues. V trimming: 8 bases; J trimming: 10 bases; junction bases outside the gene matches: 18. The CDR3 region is CASRIQTGETWTYTF. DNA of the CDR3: TGTGCCAGCCGAATCCAGACAGGGGAGACCTGGACCTACACCTTC.

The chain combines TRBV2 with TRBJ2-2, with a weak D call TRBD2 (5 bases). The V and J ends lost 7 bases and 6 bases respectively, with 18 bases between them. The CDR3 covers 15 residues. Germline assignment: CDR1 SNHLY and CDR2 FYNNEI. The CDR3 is CASKGVIKGAGELFF. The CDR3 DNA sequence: TGTGCCAGCAAAGGCGTAATAAAGGGAGCCGGGGAGCTGTTTTTT.

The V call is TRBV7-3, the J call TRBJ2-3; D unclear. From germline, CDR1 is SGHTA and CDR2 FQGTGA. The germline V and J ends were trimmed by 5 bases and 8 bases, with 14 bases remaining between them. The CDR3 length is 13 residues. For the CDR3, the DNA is TGTGCCAGCAGCCCCAGGTCAGCCGGTACGCAGTATTTT. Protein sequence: CASSPRSAGTQYF.

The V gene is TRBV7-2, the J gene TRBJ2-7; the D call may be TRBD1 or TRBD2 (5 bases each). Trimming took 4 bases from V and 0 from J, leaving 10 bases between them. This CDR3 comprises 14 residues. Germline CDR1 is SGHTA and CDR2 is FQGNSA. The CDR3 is CASSSAGSSYEQYF. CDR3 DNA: TGTGCCAGCAGCTCAGCAGGGAGCTCCTACGAGCAGTACTTC.

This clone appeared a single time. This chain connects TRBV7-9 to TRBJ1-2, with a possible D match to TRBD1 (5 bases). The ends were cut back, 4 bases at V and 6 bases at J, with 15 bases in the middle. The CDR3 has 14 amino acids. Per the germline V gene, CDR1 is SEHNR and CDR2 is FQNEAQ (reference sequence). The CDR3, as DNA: TGTGCCAGCAGCTCCCGGGGAGGGGCGGATGGCTACACCTTC. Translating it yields CASSSRGGADGYTF.

In nucleotides, the CDR3 is TGTGCCAGCAGTGAAGCGCCCGGGAAGGTCACAGATACGCAGTATTTT. Translating gives CASSEAPGKVTDTQYF. The chain carries TRBV6-1 and TRBJ2-3, with D maybe TRBD2 (5 bases). V was shortened by 0 bases and J by 2 bases, with 12 bases between the two germline ends. The CDR3 spans 16 residues. Germline CDR1 MNHNS, CDR2 SASEGT.